These T cell receptor beta chains were read from a single sample in a study of T cell repertoires in cytomegalovirus infection. TCRdb redid the calling of the reads with MiXCR, one entry per CDR3 protein. In the table there are about 920,000 distinct CDR3 sequences, roughly 31% of which are singletons. Their antigens are not known. Specimen: cultured CD8+ T cells from PBMCs, collected from culture after CMV antigen stimulation. Source of these receptors: a human donor in good health (CMV status not recorded). Some clones in this sample may be carry-over from other donors' samples. Both conserved end residues are part of each CDR3. Each record gives: D gene, J gene, clone size, V gene, CDR3 length, CDR3 protein, CDR3 DNA. A D gene is named only where the DNA matches it firmly. Size is stated for part of the rows, as once, few or many counts, or as a class when the clone is expanded.

>NA|TRBJ1-1|NA|TRBV6-8|14
CASSYTLGNTEAFF
TGTGCCAGCAGTTACACTCTCGGGAACACTGAAGCTTTCTTT
>TRBD1|TRBJ1-5|NA|TRBV6-2/TRBV6-3|15
CASSYRGRSLEPQHF
TGTGCCAGCAGCTACAGGGGCAGGAGCCTTGAGCCCCAGCATTTT
>NA|TRBJ1-4|few|TRBV4-1|12
CASSDLLGKLFF
TGCGCCAGCAGCGATCTACTGGGGAAACTGTTTTTT
>NA|TRBJ2-1|NA|TRBV7-9|15
CASSLSGTHHNEQFF
TGTGCCAGCAGCCTATCAGGGACTCACCACAATGAGCAGTTCTTC
>TRBD1|TRBJ1-5|NA|TRBV5-5|15
CASSTDRGLNQPQHF
TGTGCCAGCAGCACCGACAGGGGGCTCAATCAGCCCCAGCATTTT
>NA|TRBJ1-2|once|TRBV6-5|14
CASSYLEGGGDYTF
TGTGCCAGCAGTTACCTCGAAGGCGGCGGAGACTACACCTTC
>TRBD2|TRBJ2-1|few|TRBV12-3/TRBV12-4|16
CASSWGASGGYNEQFF
TGTGCCAGCAGTTGGGGTGCTAGCGGGGGGTACAATGAGCAGTTCTTC
>NA|TRBJ1-6|many|TRBV7-2|14
CASSLYRTNSPLHF
TGTGCCAGCAGCTTATACAGGACCAATTCACCCCTCCACTTT
>NA|TRBJ2-3|few|TRBV27|14
CASSLLGPGDTQYF
TGTGCCAGCAGTTTATTAGGGCCCGGGGATACGCAGTATTTT
>TRBD1|TRBJ1-1|few|TRBV19|12
CASSEGASEAFF
TGTGCCAGTAGTGAGGGGGCGAGTGAAGCTTTCTTT
>TRBD2|TRBJ2-7|few|TRBV6-6|13
CASTTGLAGEQYF
TGTGCCAGCACCACGGGACTAGCGGGGGAGCAGTACTTC
>NA|TRBJ2-1|once|TRBV5-4|14
CASSLGGSDYEQFF
TGTGCCAGCAGCTTAGGGGGGAGTGATTATGAGCAGTTCTTC
>TRBD1|TRBJ2-1|few|TRBV27|16
CASSLWTGGRRDEQFF
TGTGCCAGCAGTTTATGGACAGGGGGCCGGAGAGATGAGCAGTTCTTC
>NA|TRBJ1-5|NA|TRBV6-1|14
CASSGGWGNQPQHF
TGTGCCAGCAGTGGCGGATGGGGCAATCAGCCCCAGCATTTT
>TRBD1|TRBJ2-1|few|TRBV6-5|17
CASSYSSGQSGYNEQFF
TGTGCCAGCAGTTACTCATCGGGACAGTCGGGCTACAATGAGCAGTTCTTC